Sequencing of this T cell receptor (beta chain) was carried out in a study of cytomegalovirus exposure and HLA in healthy donors. A word on this clone: No antigen is known for it.

Looked up from germline, CDR1 is SGHDT and CDR2 is YYEEEE. The CDR3 sequence is 14 residues long. Between the trimmed V and J ends, which lost 2 bases and 7 bases, there was a span of 10 bases. Healthy bone marrow donors formed the donor group. Study-level findings and limits: In a later analysis, CMV-associated beta chains were mostly HLA-associated, it appeared. According to an earlier analysis, most TCR beta V segments yielded productive rearrangements about 87% or about 30% of the time. The study carried out a later analysis of TCR beta sequences. It associated some 15,000 of them with specific HLA alleles at a false discovery rate of 0.05.

The PCR employed 60 Vbeta primers together with 13 Jbeta primers. Produced via immunoSEQ multiplex PCR; TCRdb's table is partial and in-frame only. In the table there are 140,000 to 150,000 clones, about three quarters of which are singletons. The sequencing input was PBMCs. The clonotype originates from a woman aged 25 to 39 in good health and CMV-seronegative. The chain carries TRBV5-6 and TRBJ1-6, with D unclear. The CDR3 loop reads CASSFARRNSPLHF. The CDR3 DNA reads TGTGCCAGCAGCTTCGCCAGGAGGAATTCACCCCTCCACTTT.